This TCR beta chain was profiled in a study of T-cell memory formation after mild COVID-19. General study results and limits: That cross-reactive memory joined was suggested by some responding clones appearing in pre-infection memory. While clones contracting from day 15 to 85 were balanced between CD4 and CD8, later expanders leaned CD4+.

V lost 2 bases and J 5 bases, leaving 11 bases between the germline ends. The CDR3 loop spans 14 amino acids. Germline V gene lookup returns CDR1 LNHDA and CDR2 SQIVND (reference sequence). TCR alpha and TCR beta cDNA libraries with sample barcodes and UMIs came from 5'RACE using constant-segment primers. TCRdb used MiXCR to reprocess the 5' RACE reads, holding one entry per CDR3 protein. Of 58,000 or so distinct CDR3 sequences in the sample, 25% to 35% were seen once. Notes on this clonotype: What it binds is unknown.

The V gene is TRBV19, the J gene TRBJ2-3; D is perhaps TRBD1 (6 bases). The sample was PBMCs or a T cell subset sorted from them (not recorded which). The TCR comes from a man aged 18 to 30 who had mild COVID-19 (a few samples of this study predate the infection). Cell type and time point are not known. Here the CDR3 DNA reads TGTGCCAGTAGTATACTGGGGGCCGTAGATACGCAGTATTTT. Translation gives CASSILGAVDTQYF.